This T cell receptor (beta chain) emerged from a study of T-cell reconstitution after alpha-beta-depleted transplantation in children. This clonotype was seen repeatedly, ten times or more. Construction of the TCRbeta library involved unique molecular identifiers. TCRdb reprocessed the PCR reads with MiXCR, giving one entry per CDR3 protein. The sample includes about 350,000 distinct CDR3 sequences, 13% seen only once; the top ten take about 3.9%. V shed 0 bases and J shed 2 bases, with 8 bases lying between them. CDR3 length equals 15 residues. Germline CDR1 reads SGHTA; CDR2 reads FQGNSA. Material: PBMCs, obtained from the stem cell graft. The TCR originated in a human donor who donated a stem cell graft to a child with Fanconi anemia. This sequence joins TRBV7-2 and TRBJ2-1; D gene uncertain. The CDR3 spells CASSLASGAYNEQFF. CDR3 bases: TGTGCCAGCAGCTTAGCATCAGGAGCCTACAATGAGCAGTTCTTC.